The present T cell receptor (beta chain) was sequenced within a study of T-cell reconstitution after alpha-beta-depleted transplantation in children. For TCRbeta, the library was prepared with unique molecular identifiers. TCRdb fed the PCR reads into MiXCR, producing one record per CDR3 protein. Among some 490,000 distinct CDR3 sequences listed, around 13% were seen once. V dropped 3 bases and J dropped 5 bases, with 14 bases sitting between them. The germline V gene encodes CDR1 SQVTM and CDR2 ANQGSEA. This CDR3 comprises 14 residues. This clonotype occurred many times. The origin of this receptor is a human donor who donated a stem cell graft to a child with combined immunodeficiency. The chain is built from TRBV29-1 and TRBJ2-1; tentatively, D is TRBD1 or TRBD2 (6 bases each). The sequencing used PBMCs from the stem cell graft donor, collected from the stem cell graft. For the CDR3, the DNA is TGCAGCGTTGAGGGGCAGGGGACTGACAATGAGCAGTTCTTC. Amino acids: CSVEGQGTDNEQFF.